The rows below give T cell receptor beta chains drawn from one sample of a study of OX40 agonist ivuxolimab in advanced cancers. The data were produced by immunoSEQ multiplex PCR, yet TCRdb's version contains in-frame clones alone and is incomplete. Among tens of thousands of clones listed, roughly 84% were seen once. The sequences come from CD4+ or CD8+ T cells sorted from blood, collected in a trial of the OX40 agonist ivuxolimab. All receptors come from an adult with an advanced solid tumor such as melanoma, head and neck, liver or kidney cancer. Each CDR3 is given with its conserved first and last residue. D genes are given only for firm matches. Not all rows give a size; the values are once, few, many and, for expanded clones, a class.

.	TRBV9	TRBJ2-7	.	TGTGCCAGCAGCGTAGATTGGGGCACCTACGAGCAGTACTTC	CASSVDWGTYEQYF
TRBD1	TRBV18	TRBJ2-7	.	TGTGCCAGCTCACCACAAGGGACAGGGGACTACGAGCAGTACTTC	CASSPQGTGDYEQYF
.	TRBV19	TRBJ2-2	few	TGTGCCAGTAGGGCAGGGAGCCTGAACACCGGGGAGCTGTTTTTT	CASRAGSLNTGELFF
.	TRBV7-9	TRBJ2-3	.	TGTGCCAGCAGCTTTGGAAAGTTGGTAGATACGCAGTATTTT	CASSFGKLVDTQYF
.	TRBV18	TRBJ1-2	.	TGTGCCAGCTCACCACGGGGGGCTGATGGCTACACCTTC	CASSPRGADGYTF
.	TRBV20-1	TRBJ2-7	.	TGCAGTGCCAAATCCCTCGGGGAGCAGTACTTC	CSAKSLGEQYF
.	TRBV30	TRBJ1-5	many	TGTGCCTGGAGTGTGTTCAGCAATCAGCCCCAGCATTTT	CAWSVFSNQPQHF
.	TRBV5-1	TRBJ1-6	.	TGCGCCAGCAGCTTGCATATGCAGGGTGGATCGCGTTCACCCCTCCACTTT	CASSLHMQGGSRSPLHF
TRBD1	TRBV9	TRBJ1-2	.	TGTGCCAGCAGCATCGGACAGGAAAGGTATGGCTACACCTTC	CASSIGQERYGYTF
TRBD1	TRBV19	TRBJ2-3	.	TGTGCCAGCCATGGACAGGCGCTTAGCACAGATACGCAGTATTTT	CASHGQALSTDTQYF
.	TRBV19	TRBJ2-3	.	TGTGCCAGTAGTTCCGCAGGGAGGGGGCCCGCGGATACGCAGTATTTT	CASSSAGRGPADTQYF
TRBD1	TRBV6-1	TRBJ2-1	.	TGTGCCAGCAGTGACCCGCCCAGGGGGACCTACAATGAGCAGTTCTTC	CASSDPPRGTYNEQFF
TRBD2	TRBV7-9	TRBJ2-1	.	TGTGCCAGCAGCCCCAGGCGGCTAGCGGGAGGCCGCAATGAGCAGTTCTTC	CASSPRRLAGGRNEQFF
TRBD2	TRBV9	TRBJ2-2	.	TGTGCCAGCAGCGTTCCCTTTTCGTCTAGCGGGGAGTCCGGGGAGCTGTTTTTT	CASSVPFSSSGESGELFF
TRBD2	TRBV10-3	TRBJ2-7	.	TGTGCCATCGGCGGACTAGCGGACTCCTACGAGCAGTACTTC	CAIGGLADSYEQYF
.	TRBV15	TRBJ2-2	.	TGTGCCACCAGCAGAGATTCGACCGGACAAGGTCAGGGGTATCGGACCGGGGAGCTGTTTTTT	CATSRDSTGQGQGYRTGELFF
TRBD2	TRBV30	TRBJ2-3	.	TGTGCCTCCCGGGGGGGTCTCACAGATACGCAGTATTTT	CASRGGLTDTQYF
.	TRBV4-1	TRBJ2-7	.	TGCGCCAGCACTCCTGTCCTAGGCGGACAACGCGACGAGCAGTACTTC	CASTPVLGGQRDEQYF
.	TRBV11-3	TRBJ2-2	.	TGTGCCAGCAGCTTAGGCCGGGGAACCGGGGAGCTGTTTTTT	CASSLGRGTGELFF
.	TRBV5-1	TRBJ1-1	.	TGCGCCAGCAGTGGCCTAGGACGGACGAACACTGAAGCTTTCTTT	CASSGLGRTNTEAFF
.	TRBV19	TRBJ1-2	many	TGTGCCAGTAGTCAGCTCGGACAGCTCTATGGCTACACCTTC	CASSQLGQLYGYTF
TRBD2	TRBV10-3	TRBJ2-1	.	TGTGCCATCAGTGAAGGACTAGCGGGAGGAAATGAGCAGTTCTTC	CAISEGLAGGNEQFF
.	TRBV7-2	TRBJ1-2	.	TGTGCCAGCAGCTTTAGATATGGCTACACCTTC	CASSFRYGYTF
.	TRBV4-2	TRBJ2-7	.	TGTGCCAGCAGCCAAGATAAGTGGGCCAACAACTACCGGGGGCTATACGAGCAGTACTTC	CASSQDKWANNYRGLYEQYF
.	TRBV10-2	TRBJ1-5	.	TGCGCCAGCAGCAAAGGGGGAAGCAATCAGCCCCAGCATTTT	CASSKGGSNQPQHF
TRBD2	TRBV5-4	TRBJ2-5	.	TGTGCCAGCAGCTCCGGACTAGCCCAAGAGACCCAGTACTTC	CASSSGLAQETQYF
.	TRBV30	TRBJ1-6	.	TGTGCCTGGACCCTCCGGGCCGGCGGGAATTCACCCCTCCACTTT	CAWTLRAGGNSPLHF
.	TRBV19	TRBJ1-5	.	TGTGCCAGTAGTTACGGCCAGCGGCAGCCCCAGCATTTT	CASSYGQRQPQHF
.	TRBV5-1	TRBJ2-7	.	TGCGCCAGCAGCTTGTTGGGTACGGGTAGCGGAGGATCCGTCTTCTACGAGCAGTACTTC	CASSLLGTGSGGSVFYEQYF
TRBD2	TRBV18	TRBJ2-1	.	TGTGCCAGCTCACCCCTACTAGCGCAACCGTACAATGAGCAGTTCTTC	CASSPLLAQPYNEQFF
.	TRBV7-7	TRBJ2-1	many	TGTGCTATAAGACGGGAGCAGTTCTTC	CAIRREQFF
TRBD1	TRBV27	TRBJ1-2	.	TGTGCCAGCAGTTTAAGGGGGCCATGGGGCTACACCTTC	CASSLRGPWGYTF
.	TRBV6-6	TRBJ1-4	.	TGTGCCAGCAAGCGACCTAATGAAAAACTGTTTTTT	CASKRPNEKLFF
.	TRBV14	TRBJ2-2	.	TGTGCCAGCAGCCAAGGGATCTTGAGGACCACCGGGGAGCTGTTTTTT	CASSQGILRTTGELFF
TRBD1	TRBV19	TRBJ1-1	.	TGTGCCAGTAGGGGGGACAGTTCGAACACTGAAGCTTTCTTT	CASRGDSSNTEAFF
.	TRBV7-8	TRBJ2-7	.	TGTGCCAGCAGCTTCGGACGGGTCGGAGCTTACGAGCAGTACTTC	CASSFGRVGAYEQYF
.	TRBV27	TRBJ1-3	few	TGTGCCAGCAGTTTTACAGGGTCTGGAAACACCATATATTTT	CASSFTGSGNTIYF
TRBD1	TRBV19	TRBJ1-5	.	TGTGCCAGTAGTTCGACAGGGATCGGTCAGCCCCAGCATTTT	CASSSTGIGQPQHF
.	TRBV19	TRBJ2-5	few	TGTGCCAGTAGTAAAATTCTACTTTCGTGGGATGAGACCCAGTACTTC	CASSKILLSWDETQYF
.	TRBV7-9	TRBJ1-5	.	TGTGCCAGCAGCTTAGACCGAAATCAGCCCCAGCATTTT	CASSLDRNQPQHF
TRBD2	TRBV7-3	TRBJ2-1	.	TGTGCCAGCAGCCAGAGGCTAGCGGGTAGGGATGAGCAGTTCTTC	CASSQRLAGRDEQFF
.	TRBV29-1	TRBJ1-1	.	TGCAGCGTTGAGGCTCGGACCCTTCTGGGGGCTTTCTTT	CSVEARTLLGAFF